This entry lists 3 T cell receptor beta chains sequenced from one sample in a study of OX40 agonist ivuxolimab in advanced cancers. Repertoires were generated with immunoSEQ multiplex PCR, while TCRdb's copy carries only in-frame clones and drops some. This sample yields roughly 19,000 clones, of which approximately 83% are seen a single time; approximately 3.9% belongs to the top ten. Sequencing used CD4+ or CD8+ T cells sorted from blood, obtained in a trial of the OX40 agonist ivuxolimab. Receptor source: an adult with an advanced solid tumor such as melanoma, head and neck, liver or kidney cancer.

The chain recombines TRBV6-5 with TRBJ1-5, with D possibly TRBD1 on 6 matching bases. Trimming took off 6 bases at V and 6 bases at J, with 12 bases between the two ends. Germline CDR1 and CDR2: MNHEY and SVGAGI. The CDR3 sequence is 13 residues long. CDR3 sequence: CASSIGQSQPQHF. DNA for the CDR3: TGTGCCAGCAGCATCGGACAGAGTCAGCCCCAGCATTTT.

This clone has more than one count but fewer than ten. The V gene is TRBV19, the J gene TRBJ2-2, with D unresolved. V was clipped by 7 bases and J by 1 base, with 10 bases between them. Germline V CDR1 and CDR2: LNHDA, SQIVND (reference sequence). The CDR3 totals 14 residues. The chain's CDR3 is CASISQRNTGELFF. CDR3 nucleotides: TGTGCCAGTATCTCACAGAGGAACACCGGGGAGCTGTTTTTT.

CDR3 DNA sequence: TGTGCCAGCAGCTTAACGCGGACGAACTATGGCTACACCTTC. Amino acid sequence: CASSLTRTNYGYTF. V gene TRBV7-3 combines with J gene TRBJ1-2; D gene uncertain. The germline gives CDR1 SGHTA, CDR2 FQGTGA. The CDR3 is made up of 14 amino acids. Trimming removed 0 bases at V and 2 bases at J, with 7 bases between.